This T cell receptor (beta chain) emerged from a study of T cell responses to AZD1222 COVID-19 vaccine (TCRdb year 2021). As for the study more broadly: Because spike-specific TCR depth and breadth did not differ between the two schedules, AZD1222 recipients who got a second dose at roughly 4 weeks were pooled with those who got a second dose at roughly 12 weeks. Trial participants were enrolled into age subgroups of 18-55, 56-69 and 70-plus years, which contained about 160, 30 and 59 TCR-sequenced participants, respectively. TCR sequencing was performed for more than 230 trial participants, of whom around 200 were given two doses of AZD1222 and some 25 were given two doses of MenACWY control vaccine. Beyond this particular receptor, the publication reports: Only 5 to 7 AZD1222 recipients were SARS-CoV-2 seropositive at baseline, limiting conclusions about previously exposed vaccinees. Reportedly, almost half of the unique spike-specific TCRs recognized epitopes lying outside the regions that are mutated in the B.1.351 and B.1.1.7 variants. CD4 TCRs associated with the vaccine covered the entire spike protein, and the dominant responses were in regions 160-218 and 743-854. Most participants were white British and females outnumbered males, and the authors suggested that clonal diversity may have been underestimated. A significant rise in spike-specific TCR breadth and depth was observed after two AZD1222 doses relative to day 0 and relative to MenACWY recipients. No day 14 peak-response samples were available, so repertoires were characterized only after the peak T cell response. In the small 56-69-year group, the increase in depth fell short of significance, most likely because of low power.

The junction shows trimming of 0 bases on V and 7 bases on J, plus 11 bases between the germline ends. Taken from the germline V gene, the CDR1 and CDR2 loops are SGDLS and YYNGEE. From the cysteine through the phenylalanine, the CDR3 covers 13 amino acids. Just the 39-base CDR3 DNA is kept, in frame starting at base 1. The CDR3 regions of human TCRbeta chains were analyzed by immunosequencing. Processing in the source paper ran as follows. Repertoire TCRs were checked for matches against a reference library of SARS-CoV-2-specific TCRs that had been generated using the MIRA antigen-specificity platform. Breadth meant the fraction of unique TCRs that were SARS-CoV-2-associated, whereas depth meant the fraction of total T cells that were SARS-CoV-2-associated. Each spike-specific TCR was assigned to its reactive spike region and to a CD4 or CD8 class using the MIRA data. Log10-transformed breadth and depth values were compared by one-way ANOVA with Sidak's multiple comparisons tests. TCRdb took over this immuneACCESS table, retaining in-frame rearrangements with V and J assigned. Such tables are incomplete; in checked studies, under half of the missing clones stem from an unresolved V gene, and the remainder is unexplained. The V and J calls and clone size come from that table; D and trimming were worked out from the DNA. The sample includes about 120,000 clones, with approximately 89% observed a single time. About 5.6% of the sample is in the top ten clones.

According to the study, the label for this sample's time point signals: baseline before first vaccination. Vaccinee samples were obtained from the UK trials COV001 and COV002, which included a single-blind randomized controlled phase 2/3 trial of AZD1222 (ChAdOx1 nCoV-19) in healthy adults. For TCRbeta chain sequencing, PBMC samples from trial participants were taken at day 0 and at day 28 after the second dose. About this clone: The specificity of this receptor is unknown. Base qualities are not recorded, but no much larger clone differs from it by a single base.

The clonotype originates from an adult in good health. The sequence joins TRBV9 to TRBJ2-7, with TRBD2 as a weak D call on 5 bases. Sequencing used peripheral blood, obtained on day 0 of AZD1222 vaccination. The DNA is TGTGCCAGCAGCGTAGGGGTCGGCGGGGAGCAGTACTTC. This gives the protein CASSVGVGGEQYF.